A single sample is the source of the 10 T cell receptor beta chains below, sequenced in a study of blood T cells in healthy people across ages. Together with a sample-barcoded 5' primer, a J-beta primer mix was included in a second PCR lasting roughly 6 to 12 cycles. In TCRdb, the 5' RACE reads were re-called with MiXCR into one record per CDR3 protein. In the table there are more than 800,000 distinct CDR3 sequences, around 30% of which are singletons. The sample was blood. All receptors come from a woman older than 75 in good health.

Comment on this clonotype: One end of the junction is discordant with germline, which a read error may explain. The CDR3 loop is CSGGPKTYERYF. CDR3 DNA: TGCAGCGGGGGACCTAAAACCTACGAGCGGTACTTC. The V gene is TRBV29-1, the J gene TRBJ2-7, with D possibly called TRBD1 or TRBD2 (5 bases each). This CDR3 contains 12 residues. In germline, CDR1 is SQVTM, CDR2 ANQGSEA.

In its sample, this clonotype was seen many times. The rearrangement joins TRBV20-1 to TRBJ2-1; 11 bases match TRBD1. Germline CDR1 and CDR2: DFQATT and SNEGSKA (reference sequence). This CDR3 has 14 residues. Losses at the gene ends were 6 bases for V and 3 bases for J; bases not matched to a gene: 4. The CDR3: CSATDRGHYNEQFF. In nucleotides, the CDR3 is TGCAGTGCAACGGACAGGGGGCACTACAATGAGCAGTTCTTC.

About this clonotype itself: Possible read error: a much larger clone is one base away. The chain recombines TRBV11-2 with TRBJ1-1; D not certain. Germline values: CDR1 SGHAT, CDR2 FQNNGV. CDR3 length equals 17 residues. Trimming took 0 bases from V and 0 from J, leaving 14 bases between them. The CDR3 loop is CASSLDGNSDLNTEAFF. In DNA, the CDR3 is TGTGCCAGCAGCTTAGATGGGAACAGCGATTTGAACACTGAAGCTTTCTTT.

V and J are TRBV20-1 and TRBJ1-2; the match to TRBD1 covers 8 bases. Germline loops: CDR1 DFQATT, CDR2 SNEGSKA (reference sequence). The CDR3 contains 14 residues. The V and J ends lost 2 bases and 2 bases, in that order; junction bases with no gene match: 4. The DNA for the CDR3 is TGCAGTGCTAGACGGGACAGGTGGAACTATGGCTACACCTTC. It yields the protein CSARRDRWNYGYTF.

This clonotype was observed a few times. The chain recombines TRBV5-1 with TRBJ1-6, with TRBD1 matching 8 bases. The CDR3 runs 15 residues. The germline V gene encodes CDR1 SGHRS and CDR2 YFSETQ. V lost 4 bases, J lost 7 bases, and 7 bases stayed unmatched. The CDR3, as DNA: TGCGCCAGCAGCGTGATGACAGGGGAGAATTCACCCCTCCACTTT. It specifies CASSVMTGENSPLHF.

This clonotype has a handful of counts. V gene TRBV24-1 combines with J gene TRBJ1-4, with D maybe TRBD1 (5 bases). Trimming shortened V by 7 bases and J by 4 bases, and 9 bases separated the two germline ends. The CDR3 spans 13 residues. Germline-derived CDR1 and CDR2 are KGHDR and SFDVKD. CDR3 nucleotides: TGTGCCACCAGCGGGACTTTTAATGAAAAACTGTTTTTT. Translated: CATSGTFNEKLFF.

The V call is TRBV30, the J call TRBJ1-6; D is perhaps TRBD1 (6 bases). V lost 1 base to trimming and J lost 7 bases, with 8 bases between them. Germline lookup yields CDR1 GTSNPN and CDR2 SVGIG (reference sequence). This CDR3 region has 13 residues. The CDR3 reads CAWSGQGNSPLHF. CDR3 nucleotide sequence: TGTGCCTGGAGTGGGCAGGGGAATTCACCCCTCCACTTT.

This rearrangement joins TRBV12-3 or TRBV12-4 to TRBJ1-1, with D perhaps TRBD1 (5 bases). V was clipped by 4 bases and J by 1 base, with 13 bases between them. The CDR3 runs 15 residues. The DNA of the CDR3 is TGTGCCAGCAGTTCCCAGACAGTCCAGAACACTGAAGCTTTCTTT. Encoded protein: CASSSQTVQNTEAFF.

At least ten counts were recorded for this clonotype. The chain is built from TRBV7-9 and TRBJ2-1; D unclear. Germline CDR1 SEHNR, CDR2 FQNEAQ (reference sequence). This CDR3 spans 12 amino acids. V shed 2 bases and J shed 13 bases, with 12 bases lying between them. The chain's CDR3 is CASSLILTEQFF. The DNA for the CDR3 is TGTGCCAGCAGCTTAATTCTAACAGAACAGTTCTTC.

This clonotype has a count of ten or more. The rearrangement joins TRBV15 to TRBJ2-1, with 7 bases that match TRBD1. The V and J ends lost 0 bases and 4 bases, in that order; junction bases with no gene match: 3. The germline V gene has CDR1 LNHNV and CDR2 YYDKDF (reference sequence). CDR3 length: 15 residues. DNA for the CDR3: TGTGCCACCAGCAGAGACAACAGGGGATACAATGAGCAGTTCTTC. Translation: CATSRDNRGYNEQFF.